The 6 T cell receptor beta chains presented below share a single source sample, sequenced in a study of T cell responses to AZD1222 COVID-19 vaccine. TCRdb keeps only in-frame clones here, not all; method: immunoSEQ multiplex PCR. The sample yields about 110,000 clones, 88% seen once. The sample in question was peripheral blood, obtained on day 0 of AZD1222 vaccination. The origin of the receptors is an adult in good health.

The chain combines TRBV19 with TRBJ1-5; tentatively, D is TRBD1 (6 bases). The V end lost 7 bases, the J end lost 7 bases, and 14 bases lay between the germline ends. The CDR3 covers 13 residues. In germline, CDR1 is LNHDA, CDR2 SQIVND (reference sequence). CDR3 region: CASNQGLRQPQHF. The CDR3, as DNA: TGTGCCAGTAATCAGGGGTTAAGGCAGCCCCAGCATTTT.

This clone has just one count. J is TRBJ2-2 and V is TRBV29-1; 9 bases align to TRBD1. This CDR3 is built from 15 residues. The junction had 8 bases not matched to a gene; V was cut back by 5 bases and J by 4 bases. CDR1 SQVTM and CDR2 ANQGSEA come from the germline V gene. CDR3 residues: CSVTGQGLSTGELFF. The CDR3 nucleotides read TGCAGCGTTACCGGACAGGGGCTAAGCACCGGGGAGCTGTTTTTT.

The rearrangement uses TRBV6-5 and TRBJ2-5; TRBD2 agrees at 7 bases. V lost 1 base to trimming and J lost 3 bases; unmatched junction nucleotides: 8. The CDR3 is 16 residues long. Per the germline V gene, CDR1 is MNHEY and CDR2 is SVGAGI. In DNA form, the CDR3 reads TGTGCCAGCAGTTACTTCCTGGCTAGCGGAAAAGAGACCCAGTACTTC. This translates into CASSYFLASGKETQYF.

The chain couples TRBV15 to TRBJ2-1; 13 bases match TRBD2. Germline loops: CDR1 LNHNV, CDR2 YYDKDF (reference sequence). With 0 bases clipped from V and 8 bases from J, the junction kept 22 bases outside the gene matches. CDR3 size: 22 residues. CDR3 DNA: TGTGCCACCAGCAGAGATCCCCTCCGTCTGGAACTAGCGGGAGGGCCTTGGGATGAGCAGTTCTTC. This gives the protein CATSRDPLRLELAGGPWDEQFF.

V is TRBV5-1 and J is TRBJ1-1; D not resolved. Trimming took off 0 bases at V and 1 base at J, with 7 bases between the two ends. Germline V gene data show CDR1 as SGHRS and CDR2 as YFSETQ. This CDR3 comprises 14 residues. The chain's CDR3 is CASSLVRQNTEAFF. The CDR3 nucleotides are TGCGCCAGCAGCTTGGTACGGCAGAACACTGAAGCTTTCTTT.

The genes are TRBV21-1 and TRBJ1-5; the table gives TRBD1 as D, unverified against the DNA. TRBV21-1 is deemed a pseudogene. This CDR3 has 17 amino acids. DNA of the CDR3: TGTGCCAGCAGCAAAGAGAGGCGGCAGGGGGTCAATCAGCCCCAGCATTTT. It yields the protein CASSKERRQGVNQPQHF.